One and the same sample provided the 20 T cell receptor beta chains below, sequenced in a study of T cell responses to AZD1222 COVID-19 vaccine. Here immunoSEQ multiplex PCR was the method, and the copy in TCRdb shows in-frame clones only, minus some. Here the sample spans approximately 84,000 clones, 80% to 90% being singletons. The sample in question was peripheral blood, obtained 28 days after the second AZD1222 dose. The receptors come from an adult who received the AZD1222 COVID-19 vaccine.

The CDR3 DNA is TGCGCCAGCAGCCAATCCCCGGTAAGGGGGGAGACTGAAGCTTTCTTT. As protein: CASSQSPVRGETEAFF. This chain uses TRBV4-1 with TRBJ1-1; tentatively, D is TRBD1 (6 bases). This CDR3 is 16 amino acids long. V gave up 2 bases and J gave up 5 bases, with 18 bases separating them. CDR1 is MGHRA, CDR2 YSYEKL, per germline.

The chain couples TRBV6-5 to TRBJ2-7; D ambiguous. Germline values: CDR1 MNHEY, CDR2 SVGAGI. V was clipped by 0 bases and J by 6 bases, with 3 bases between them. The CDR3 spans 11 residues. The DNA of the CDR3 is TGTGCCAGCAGTTACTCGGGCGAGCAGTACTTC. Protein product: CASSYSGEQYF.

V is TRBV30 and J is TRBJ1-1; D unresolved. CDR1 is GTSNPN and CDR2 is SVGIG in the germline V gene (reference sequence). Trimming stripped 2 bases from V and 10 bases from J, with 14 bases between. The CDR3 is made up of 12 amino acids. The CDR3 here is CAWSRHGLGAFF. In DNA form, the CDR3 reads TGTGCCTGGAGTCGACATGGACTCGGAGCTTTCTTT.

The CDR3: CASSQDGTKYNEQFF. CDR3 nucleotide sequence: TGCGCCAGCAGCCAAGATGGGACAAAGTACAATGAGCAGTTCTTC. This chain joins TRBV4-3 and TRBJ2-1; TRBD1 is a possible D gene (6 bases). Germline loops: CDR1 LGHNA, CDR2 YSLEER. The length of the CDR3 is 15 residues. Between the trimmed V and J ends, which lost 0 bases and 4 bases, there was a span of 10 bases.

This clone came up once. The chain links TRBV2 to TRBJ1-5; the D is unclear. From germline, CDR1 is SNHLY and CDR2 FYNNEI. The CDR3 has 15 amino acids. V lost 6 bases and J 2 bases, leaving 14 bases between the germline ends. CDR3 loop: CASRREGLGNQPQHF. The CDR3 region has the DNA TGTGCCAGCAGGAGGGAAGGTTTGGGCAATCAGCCCCAGCATTTT.

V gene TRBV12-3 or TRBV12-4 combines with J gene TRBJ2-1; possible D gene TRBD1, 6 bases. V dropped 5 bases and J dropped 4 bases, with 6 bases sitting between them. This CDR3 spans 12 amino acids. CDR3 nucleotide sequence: TGTGCCAGCAGTGGACAGTACAATGAGCAGTTCTTC. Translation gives CASSGQYNEQFF.

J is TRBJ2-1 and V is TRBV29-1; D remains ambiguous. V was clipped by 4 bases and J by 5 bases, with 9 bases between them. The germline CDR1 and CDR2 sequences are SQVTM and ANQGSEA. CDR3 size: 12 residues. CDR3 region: CSVVSGNNEQFF. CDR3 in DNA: TGCAGCGTTGTATCAGGAAACAATGAGCAGTTCTTC.

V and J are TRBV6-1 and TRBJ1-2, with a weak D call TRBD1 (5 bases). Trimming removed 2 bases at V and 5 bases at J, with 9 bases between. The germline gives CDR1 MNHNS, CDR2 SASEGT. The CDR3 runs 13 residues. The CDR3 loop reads CASSETGSYGYTF. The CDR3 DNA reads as TGTGCCAGCAGTGAAACAGGATCGTATGGCTACACCTTC.

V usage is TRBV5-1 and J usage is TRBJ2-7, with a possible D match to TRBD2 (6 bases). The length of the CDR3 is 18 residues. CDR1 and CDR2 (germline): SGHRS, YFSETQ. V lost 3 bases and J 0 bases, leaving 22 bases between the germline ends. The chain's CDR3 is CASSSGRKAGKDSYEQYF. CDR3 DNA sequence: TGCGCCAGCAGCTCGGGACGGAAGGCGGGGAAGGACTCCTACGAGCAGTACTTC.

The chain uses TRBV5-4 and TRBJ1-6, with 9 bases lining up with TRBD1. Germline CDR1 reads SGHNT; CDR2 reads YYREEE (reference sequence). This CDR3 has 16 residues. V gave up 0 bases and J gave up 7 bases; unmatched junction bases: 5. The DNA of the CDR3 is TGTGCCAGCAGCTTGGAACAGGGGGCGCTAAATTCACCCCTCCACTTT. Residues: CASSLEQGALNSPLHF.

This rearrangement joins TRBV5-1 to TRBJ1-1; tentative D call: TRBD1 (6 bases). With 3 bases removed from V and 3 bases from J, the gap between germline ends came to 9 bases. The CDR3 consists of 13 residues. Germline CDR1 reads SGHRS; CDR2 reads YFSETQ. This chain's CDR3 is CASSSEGDTEAFF. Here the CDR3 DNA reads TGCGCCAGCAGCTCCGAGGGGGACACTGAAGCTTTCTTT.

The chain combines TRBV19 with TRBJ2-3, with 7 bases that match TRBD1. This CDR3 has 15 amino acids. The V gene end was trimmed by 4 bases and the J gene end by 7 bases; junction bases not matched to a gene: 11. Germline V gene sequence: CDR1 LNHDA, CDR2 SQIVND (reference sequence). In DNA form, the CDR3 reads TGTGCCAGTAGTACCCTGGCAGGGGGTTGGAATACGCAGTATTTT. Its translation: CASSTLAGGWNTQYF.

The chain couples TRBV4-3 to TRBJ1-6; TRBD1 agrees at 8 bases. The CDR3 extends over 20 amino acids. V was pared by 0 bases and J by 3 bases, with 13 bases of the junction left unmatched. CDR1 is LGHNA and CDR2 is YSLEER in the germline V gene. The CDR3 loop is CASSQDVHPGQGFYNSPLHF. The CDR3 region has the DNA TGCGCCAGCAGCCAAGACGTCCATCCAGGACAGGGATTCTATAATTCACCCCTCCACTTT.

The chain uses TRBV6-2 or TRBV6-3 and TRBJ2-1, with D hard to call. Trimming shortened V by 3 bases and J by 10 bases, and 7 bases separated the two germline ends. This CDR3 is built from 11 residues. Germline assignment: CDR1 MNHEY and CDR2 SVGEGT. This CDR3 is CASSYIGEQFF. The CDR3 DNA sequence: TGTGCCAGCAGTTATATCGGGGAGCAGTTCTTC.

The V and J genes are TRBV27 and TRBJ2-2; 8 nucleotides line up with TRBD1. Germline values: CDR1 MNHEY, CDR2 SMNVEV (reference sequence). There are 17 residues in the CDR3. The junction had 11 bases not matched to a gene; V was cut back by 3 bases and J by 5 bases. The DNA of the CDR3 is TGTGCCAGCAGTTTCTCCGCTTGGACAGGGTGGACCGGGGAGCTGTTTTTT. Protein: CASSFSAWTGWTGELFF.

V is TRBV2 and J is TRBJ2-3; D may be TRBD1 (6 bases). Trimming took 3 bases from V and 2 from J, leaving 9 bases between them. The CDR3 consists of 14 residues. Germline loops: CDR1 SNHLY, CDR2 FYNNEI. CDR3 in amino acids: CASSEGHYTDTQYF. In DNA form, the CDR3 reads TGTGCCAGCAGTGAGGGACACTACACAGATACGCAGTATTTT.

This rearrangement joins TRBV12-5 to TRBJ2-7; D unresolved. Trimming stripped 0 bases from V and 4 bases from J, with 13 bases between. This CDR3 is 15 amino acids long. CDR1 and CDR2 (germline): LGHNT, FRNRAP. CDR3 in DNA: TGTGCTAGTGGTTTGGTAGATCTCGGACGGTACGAGCAGTACTTC. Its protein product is CASGLVDLGRYEQYF.

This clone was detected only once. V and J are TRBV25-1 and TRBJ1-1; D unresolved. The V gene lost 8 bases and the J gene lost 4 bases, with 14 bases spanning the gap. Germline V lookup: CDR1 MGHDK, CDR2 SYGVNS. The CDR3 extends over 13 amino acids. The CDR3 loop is CASLASGITEAFF. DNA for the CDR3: TGTGCCAGCCTCGCCTCAGGAATCACTGAAGCTTTCTTT.

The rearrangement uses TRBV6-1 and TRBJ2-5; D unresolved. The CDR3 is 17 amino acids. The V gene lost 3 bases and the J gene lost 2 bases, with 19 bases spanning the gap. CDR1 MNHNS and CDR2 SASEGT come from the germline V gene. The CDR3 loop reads CASSDYSYWTLQETQYF. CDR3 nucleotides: TGTGCCAGCAGTGATTATTCATATTGGACCCTACAAGAGACCCAGTACTTC.

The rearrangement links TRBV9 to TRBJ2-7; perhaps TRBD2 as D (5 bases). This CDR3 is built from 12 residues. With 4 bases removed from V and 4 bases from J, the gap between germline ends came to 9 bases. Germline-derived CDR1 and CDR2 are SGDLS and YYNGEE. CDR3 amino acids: CASSPSGYEQYF. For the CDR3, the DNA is TGTGCCAGCAGCCCCTCGGGGTACGAGCAGTACTTC.